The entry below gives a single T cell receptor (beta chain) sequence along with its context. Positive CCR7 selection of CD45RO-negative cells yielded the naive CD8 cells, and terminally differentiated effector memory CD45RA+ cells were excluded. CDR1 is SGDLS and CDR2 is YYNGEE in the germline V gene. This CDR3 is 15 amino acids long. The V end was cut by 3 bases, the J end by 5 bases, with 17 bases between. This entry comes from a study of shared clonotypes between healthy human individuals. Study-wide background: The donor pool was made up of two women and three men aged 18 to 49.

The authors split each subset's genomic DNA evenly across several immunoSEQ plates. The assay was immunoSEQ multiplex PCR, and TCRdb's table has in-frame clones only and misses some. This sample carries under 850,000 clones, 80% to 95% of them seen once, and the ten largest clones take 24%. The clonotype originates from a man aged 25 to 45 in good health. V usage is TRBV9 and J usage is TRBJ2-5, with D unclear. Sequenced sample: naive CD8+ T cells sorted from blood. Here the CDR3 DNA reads TGTGCCAGCAGCGAAACGACCCTTAGTGGGGAGACCCAGTACTTC. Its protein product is CASSETTLSGETQYF.